The clone carrying this T cell receptor beta chain was seen a few times. Antigen specificity is unknown. V lost 4 bases, J lost 10 bases, and 7 bases lay in between. The CDR3 consists of 11 residues. Germline values: CDR1 MNHEY, CDR2 SVGEGT. The data were produced by immunoSEQ multiplex PCR, yet TCRdb's version contains in-frame clones alone and is incomplete. The data contain 130,000 to 150,000 clones, about nine tenths of them singletons. This record comes from a study of T cell responses to AZD1222 COVID-19 vaccine. Broader study findings: Only after the peak T cell response were repertoires sampled. Close to half of spike-specific TCRs reportedly recognize unmutated variant regions.

The rearrangement links TRBV6-2 or TRBV6-3 to TRBJ1-4; no clear D gene. Sequencing was performed on peripheral blood, taken 28 days after the second AZD1222 dose. The receptor's source is an adult who received the AZD1222 COVID-19 vaccine. The CDR3 coding sequence is TGTGCCAGCAGTTCCGGGGTAAAACTGTTTTTT. Translating gives CASSSGVKLFF.